Below are 21 T cell receptor beta chains sequenced from a single sample in a study of technical replicates of blood from several donors (dated by TCRdb to about 2017). The library was prepared using the immunoSEQ multiplex PCR assay. TCRdb carries this immuneACCESS record with in-frame sequences only. Its versions omit some clonotypes, under half of them owing to an unresolved V gene in the studies checked, with the rest unexplained. Within this sample are about 91,000 clones, with under 95% of them counted one time only. The biggest ten clones account for about 0.26% of the sample. Sequences were obtained from T cells isolated from PBMCs. These receptor sequences come from a human donor in good health.

CDR3 in DNA: TGTGCCAGCGCCCGGGGTCAGGACTATGGCTACACCTTC. Protein: CASARGQDYGYTF. The V call is TRBV6-1, the J call TRBJ1-2; D gene ambiguous. This CDR3 region has 13 residues. Germline V gives CDR1 MNHNS, CDR2 SASEGT. V was trimmed by 8 bases and J by 3 bases, leaving 13 bases between them.

This clone was seen more than once but under ten times. The chain recombines TRBV20-1 with TRBJ1-1, with TRBD1 matching 8 bases. Per germline, CDR1 DFQATT and CDR2 SNEGSKA (reference sequence). The V and J ends lost 6 bases and 7 bases, in that order; junction bases with no gene match: 4. The CDR3 has 11 amino acids. The CDR3 bases are TGCAGTGCCTCCGGACAGGGTGAAGCTTTCTTT. Protein product: CSASGQGEAFF.

V usage is TRBV4-2 and J usage is TRBJ2-1, with D perhaps matching TRBD1 (5 bases). Looked up from germline, CDR1 is LGHNA and CDR2 is YNFKEQ. The CDR3 is 13 residues long. Trimming took 0 bases from V and 7 from J, leaving 7 bases between them. This CDR3 reads CASSQDPGNEQFF. The DNA of the CDR3 is TGTGCCAGCAGCCAAGATCCAGGGAATGAGCAGTTCTTC.

V and J are TRBV9 and TRBJ1-1; tentative D call: TRBD1 (6 bases). V gave up 3 bases and J gave up 1 base, with 13 bases separating them. The CDR3 spans 15 residues. Germline V gives CDR1 SGDLS, CDR2 YYNGEE. As DNA, the CDR3 is TGTGCCAGCAGCGCCGCGGACAGATCGAACACTGAAGCTTTCTTT. It encodes CASSAADRSNTEAFF.

V gene TRBV7-9 combines with J gene TRBJ2-1, with 8 bases identical to TRBD2. V was pared by 5 bases and J by 1 base, with 16 bases of the junction left unmatched. CDR1 is SEHNR, CDR2 FQNEAQ, per germline (reference sequence). This CDR3 is 19 amino acids long. The CDR3 is CASSTRAVAGSESYNEQFF. The DNA for the CDR3 is TGTGCCAGCAGCACCCGGGCGGTAGCGGGGTCCGAATCCTACAATGAGCAGTTCTTC.

The chain links TRBV6-1 to TRBJ2-7; the D gene is possibly TRBD1 (6 bases). V lost 3 bases and J lost 0, with 15 bases in between. The CDR3 spans 16 residues. Germline CDR1 MNHNS, CDR2 SASEGT. In DNA form, the CDR3 reads TGTGCCAGCAGTGACCCCCGGGACACCGGCTCCTACGAGCAGTACTTC. Its translation is CASSDPRDTGSYEQYF.

This chain links TRBV5-1 with TRBJ2-7; D gene ambiguous. Per germline, CDR1 SGHRS and CDR2 YFSETQ. V shed 3 bases and J shed 0 bases, with 10 bases lying between them. This CDR3 contains 14 residues. The CDR3 bases are TGCGCCAGCAGCTCCTTGTCGTCCTCCTACGAGCAGTACTTC. Protein sequence: CASSSLSSSYEQYF.

This chain uses TRBV29-1 with TRBJ1-2; D perhaps matches TRBD1 (6 bases). In germline, CDR1 is SQVTM, CDR2 ANQGSEA. V was pared by 8 bases and J by 3 bases, with 16 bases between. CDR3 size: 13 residues. This CDR3 reads CSSWGGQDYGYTF. The CDR3 DNA reads as TGCAGCTCCTGGGGGGGACAAGACTATGGCTACACCTTC. The full variable domain, rest sourced from reference TRBV29-1 and TRBJ1-2, is SAVISQKPSRDICQRGTSLTIQCQVDSQVTMMFWYRQQPGQSLTLIATANQGSEATYESGFVIDKFPISRPNLTFSTLTVSNMSPEDSSIYLCSSWGGQDYGYTFGSGTRLTVV.

This clone was detected only a few times. V and J are TRBV19 and TRBJ1-2; 7 positions agree with TRBD1. Germline V CDR1 and CDR2: LNHDA, SQIVND (reference sequence). CDR3 length: 14 amino acids. V shed 4 bases and J 4 bases; nucleotides not matched to a gene: 6. The CDR3 DNA sequence: TGTGCCAGTAGTACGAGGACAGGCTCCTATGGCTACACCTTC. This translates into CASSTRTGSYGYTF.

This chain connects TRBV29-1 to TRBJ2-2; the D is unclear. V lost 6 bases to trimming and J lost 3 bases, with 20 bases between them. The CDR3 spans 16 residues. CDR1 is SQVTM, CDR2 ANQGSEA, per germline. CDR3 sequence reads: CSVRGYGFIDTGELFF. The CDR3 bases are TGCAGCGTCCGCGGCTACGGCTTTATCGACACCGGGGAGCTGTTTTTT.

V gene TRBV7-9 combines with J gene TRBJ2-7; TRBD1 agrees at 10 bases. After removal of 3 bases from V and 3 bases from J, the junction contained 8 bases not matched to a gene. CDR3 size: 16 residues. Germline V gives CDR1 SEHNR, CDR2 FQNEAQ (reference sequence). Written as DNA, the CDR3 is TGTGCCAGCAGCTTGGTGAAAGGGACAGGGGACTACGAGCAGTACTTC. It translates to CASSLVKGTGDYEQYF.

The chain is built from TRBV2 and TRBJ2-3; D remains unclear. The V and J ends lost 8 bases and 9 bases respectively, with 3 bases between them. The germline gives CDR1 SNHLY, CDR2 FYNNEI. This CDR3 is built from 8 residues. This CDR3 is CASQTQYF. Here the CDR3 DNA reads TGTGCCAGCCAAACGCAGTATTTT.

V usage is TRBV5-1 and J usage is TRBJ2-7, with TRBD1 identical over 10 bases. Germline V gives CDR1 SGHRS, CDR2 YFSETQ. The length of the CDR3 is 14 residues. The V gene end was trimmed by 9 bases and the J gene end by 2 bases; junction bases not matched to a gene: 8. CDR3 protein: CATKTGTGAYEQYF. In DNA, the CDR3 is TGCGCCACCAAAACCGGGACAGGGGCCTACGAGCAGTACTTC. The whole variable domain, remainder taken from reference TRBV5-1 and TRBJ2-7, is KAGVTQTPRYLIKTRGQQVTLSCSPISGHRSVSWYQQTPGQGLQFLFEYFSETQRNKGNFPGRFSGRQFSNSRSEMNVSTLELGDSALYLCATKTGTGAYEQYFGPGTRLTVT.

The rearrangement links TRBV9 to TRBJ2-1; maybe TRBD2 (6 bases). This CDR3 spans 16 amino acids. Between the trimmed V and J ends, which lost 0 bases and 2 bases, there was a span of 12 bases. Germline CDR1 reads SGDLS; CDR2 reads YYNGEE. The DNA for the CDR3 is TGTGCCAGCAGCGTAGACGGGCGGGGACCCTACAATGAGCAGTTCTTC. Its protein product is CASSVDGRGPYNEQFF.

V usage is TRBV12-5 and J usage is TRBJ2-1; the D gene is possibly TRBD2 (6 bases). Germline V CDR1 and CDR2: LGHNT, FRNRAP. Trimming left V 5 bases short and J 3 bases short, with 14 bases between. The CDR3 runs to 15 residues. CDR3 DNA: TGTGCTAGTGGTCGCTTTAGCGGAGGCTACAATGAGCAGTTCTTC. Amino acids: CASGRFSGGYNEQFF.

The chain combines TRBV11-2 with TRBJ2-1; the match to TRBD2 covers 8 bases. The V and J ends lost 6 bases and 5 bases, in that order; junction bases with no gene match: 6. The CDR3 has 14 residues. CDR1 is SGHAT and CDR2 is FQNNGV in the germline V gene. The CDR3 sequence is CASRRIGGDNEQFF. CDR3 coding DNA: TGTGCCAGCAGGCGCATCGGGGGGGACAATGAGCAGTTCTTC.

The chain couples TRBV6-1 to TRBJ2-5; D may be TRBD2 (6 bases). The germline gives CDR1 MNHNS, CDR2 SASEGT. Trimming took 4 bases from V and 5 from J, leaving 17 bases between them. The CDR3 is made up of 15 amino acids. The CDR3 loop reads CASSGGLLNPETQYF. The CDR3 coding sequence is TGTGCCAGCAGTGGGGGACTCCTCAACCCGGAGACCCAGTACTTC.

This rearrangement joins TRBV28 to TRBJ1-2; D may be TRBD1 (5 bases). CDR3 length: 13 residues. Germline-derived CDR1 and CDR2 are MDHEN and SYDVKM. V gave up 7 bases and J gave up 6 bases, with 15 bases separating them. The CDR3 bases are TGTGCCAGCACCCGCCAGGGAGGTGATGGCTACACCTTC. Protein sequence: CASTRQGGDGYTF.

The rearrangement joins TRBV28 to TRBJ2-5; D not resolved. The germline gives CDR1 MDHEN, CDR2 SYDVKM. V lost 3 bases and J 4 bases, leaving 3 bases between the germline ends. The CDR3 consists of 11 residues. The CDR3 nucleotides are TGTGCCAGCAGTTTCTTAGAGACCCAGTACTTC. Amino acid sequence: CASSFLETQYF.

V is TRBV29-1 and J is TRBJ2-3; TRBD2 aligns across 7 bases. This CDR3 has 13 amino acids. Germline values: CDR1 SQVTM, CDR2 ANQGSEA. J lost 7 bases, V lost 6 bases, and 10 bases had no gene match. CDR3: CSVGLRLGNTQYF. The CDR3 DNA reads TGCAGCGTGGGACTACGCCTGGGGAATACGCAGTATTTT.

The chain recombines TRBV29-1 with TRBJ2-2; tentative D call: TRBD2 (6 bases). With 5 bases removed from V and 0 bases from J, the gap between germline ends came to 19 bases. There are 17 residues in the CDR3. CDR1 is SQVTM, CDR2 ANQGSEA, per germline. Written as DNA, the CDR3 is TGCAGCGTTCTACCGACTAGTCTTGGGACGAACACCGGGGAGCTGTTTTTT. Its translation is CSVLPTSLGTNTGELFF.